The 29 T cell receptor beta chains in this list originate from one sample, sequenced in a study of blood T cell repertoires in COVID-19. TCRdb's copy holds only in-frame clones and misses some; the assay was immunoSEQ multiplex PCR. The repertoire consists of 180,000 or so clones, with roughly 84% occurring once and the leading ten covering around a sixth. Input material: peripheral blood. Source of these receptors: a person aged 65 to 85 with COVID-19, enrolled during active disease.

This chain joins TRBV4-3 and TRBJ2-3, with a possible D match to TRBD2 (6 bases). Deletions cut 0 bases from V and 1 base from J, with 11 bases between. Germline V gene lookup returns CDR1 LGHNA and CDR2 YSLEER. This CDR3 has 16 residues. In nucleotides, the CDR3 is TGCGCCAGCAGCCAAGACGCGCGGGGTCGCACAGATACGCAGTATTTT. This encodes CASSQDARGRTDTQYF.

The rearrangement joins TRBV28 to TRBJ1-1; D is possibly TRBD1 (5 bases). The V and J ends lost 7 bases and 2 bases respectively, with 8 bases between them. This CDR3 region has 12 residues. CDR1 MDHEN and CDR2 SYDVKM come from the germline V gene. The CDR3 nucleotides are TGTGCCAGCACCCAGGGCAACACTGAAGCTTTCTTT. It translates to CASTQGNTEAFF.

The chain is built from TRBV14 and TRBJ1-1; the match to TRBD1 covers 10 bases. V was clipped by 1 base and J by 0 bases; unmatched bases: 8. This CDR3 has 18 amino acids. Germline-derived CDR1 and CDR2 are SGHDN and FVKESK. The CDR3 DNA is TGTGCCAGCAGCCAAGGGATAAGGACAGGGGGATTGAACACTGAAGCTTTCTTT. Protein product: CASSQGIRTGGLNTEAFF.

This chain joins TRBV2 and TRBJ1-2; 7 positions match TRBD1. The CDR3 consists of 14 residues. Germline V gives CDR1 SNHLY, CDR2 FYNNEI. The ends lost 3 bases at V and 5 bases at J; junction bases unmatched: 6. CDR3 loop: CASSEQRQGYGYTF. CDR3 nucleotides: TGTGCCAGCAGTGAGCAGCGACAGGGATATGGCTACACCTTC.

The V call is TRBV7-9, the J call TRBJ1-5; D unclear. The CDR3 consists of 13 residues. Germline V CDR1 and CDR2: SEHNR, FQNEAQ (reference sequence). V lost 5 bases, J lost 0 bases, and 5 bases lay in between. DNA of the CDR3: TGTGCCAGCAGCCTAAGTAGCAATCAGCCCCAGCATTTT. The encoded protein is CASSLSSNQPQHF.

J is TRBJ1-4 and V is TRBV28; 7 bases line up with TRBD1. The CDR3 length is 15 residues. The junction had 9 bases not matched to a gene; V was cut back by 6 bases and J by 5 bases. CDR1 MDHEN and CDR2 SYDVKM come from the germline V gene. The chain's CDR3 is CASSLPGQRNEKLFF. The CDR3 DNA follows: TGTGCCAGCAGCTTACCGGGACAGCGCAATGAAAAACTGTTTTTT.

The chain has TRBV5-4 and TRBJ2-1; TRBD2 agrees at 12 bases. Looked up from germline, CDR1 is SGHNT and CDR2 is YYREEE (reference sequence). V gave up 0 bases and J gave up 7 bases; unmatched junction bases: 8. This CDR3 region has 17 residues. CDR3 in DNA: TGTGCCAGCAGCTTGGGGGTTAGGACTAGCGGGAATAATGAGCAGTTCTTC. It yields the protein CASSLGVRTSGNNEQFF. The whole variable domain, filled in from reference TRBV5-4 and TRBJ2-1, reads ETGVTQSPTHLIKTRGQQVTLRCSSQSGHNTVSWYQQALGQGPQFIFQYYREEENGRGNFPPRFSGLQFPNYSSELNVNALELDDSALYLCASSLGVRTSGNNEQFFGPGTRLTVL.

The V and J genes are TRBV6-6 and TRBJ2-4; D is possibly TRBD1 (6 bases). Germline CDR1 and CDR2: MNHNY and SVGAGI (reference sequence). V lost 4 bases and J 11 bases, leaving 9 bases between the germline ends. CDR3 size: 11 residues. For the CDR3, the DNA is TGTGCCAGCAGTTCCGAGGGGGTTCAGTACTTC. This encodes CASSSEGVQYF.

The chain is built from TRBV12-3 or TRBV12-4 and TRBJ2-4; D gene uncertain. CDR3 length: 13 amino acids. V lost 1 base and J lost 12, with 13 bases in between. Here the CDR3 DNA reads TGTGCCAGCAGTTTAGGGTTGTGGCAGGCTCAGTACTTC. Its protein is CASSLGLWQAQYF.

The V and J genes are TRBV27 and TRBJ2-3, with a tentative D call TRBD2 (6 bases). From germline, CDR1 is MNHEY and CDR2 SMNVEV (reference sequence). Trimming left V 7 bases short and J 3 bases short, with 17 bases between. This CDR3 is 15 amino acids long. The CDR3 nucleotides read TGTGCCAGCAAAAAGCGGCGGGGTTCTACAGATACGCAGTATTTT. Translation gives CASKKRRGSTDTQYF.

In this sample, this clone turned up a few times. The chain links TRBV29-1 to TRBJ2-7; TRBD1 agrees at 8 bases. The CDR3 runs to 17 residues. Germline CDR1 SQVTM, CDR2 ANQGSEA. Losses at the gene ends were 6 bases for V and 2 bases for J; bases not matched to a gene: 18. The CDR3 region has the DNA TGCAGCGTGACGGGCCCATTGGGGACAGGTAATCCCTACGAGCAGTACTTC. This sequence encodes CSVTGPLGTGNPYEQYF.

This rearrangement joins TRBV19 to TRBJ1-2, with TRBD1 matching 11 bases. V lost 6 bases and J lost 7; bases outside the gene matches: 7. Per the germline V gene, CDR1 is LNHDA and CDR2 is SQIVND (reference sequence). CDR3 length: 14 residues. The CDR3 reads CASRRDRGTSGYTF. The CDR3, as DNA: TGTGCCAGTAGACGGGACAGGGGGACTTCTGGCTACACCTTC.

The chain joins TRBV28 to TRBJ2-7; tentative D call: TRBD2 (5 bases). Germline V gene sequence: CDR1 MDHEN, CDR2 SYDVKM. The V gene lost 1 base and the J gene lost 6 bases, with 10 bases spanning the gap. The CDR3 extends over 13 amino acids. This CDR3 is CASSLFPGSEQYF. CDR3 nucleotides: TGTGCCAGCAGTTTATTCCCGGGATCCGAGCAGTACTTC.

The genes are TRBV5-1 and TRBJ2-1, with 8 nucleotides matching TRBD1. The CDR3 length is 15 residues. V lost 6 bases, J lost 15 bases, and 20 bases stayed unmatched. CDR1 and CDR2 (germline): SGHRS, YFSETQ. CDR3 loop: CASTTDPGTGPGPFF. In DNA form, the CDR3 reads TGCGCCAGCACCACCGATCCCGGGACAGGACCGGGGCCGTTCTTC.

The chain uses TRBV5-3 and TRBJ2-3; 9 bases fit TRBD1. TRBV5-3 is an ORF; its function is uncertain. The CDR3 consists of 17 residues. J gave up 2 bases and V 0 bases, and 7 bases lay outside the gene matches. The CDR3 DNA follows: TGTGCCAGAAGCTTGGTCTTAGGGACAGGGACCACAGATACGCAGTATTTT. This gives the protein CARSLVLGTGTTDTQYF.

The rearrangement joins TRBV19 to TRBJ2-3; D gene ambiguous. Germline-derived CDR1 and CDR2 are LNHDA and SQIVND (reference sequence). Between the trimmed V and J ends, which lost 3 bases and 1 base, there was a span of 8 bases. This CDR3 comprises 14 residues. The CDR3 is CASSISQGTDTQYF. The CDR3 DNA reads TGTGCCAGTAGTATCTCTCAGGGCACAGATACGCAGTATTTT. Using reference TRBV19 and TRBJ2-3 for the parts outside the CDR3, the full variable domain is DGGITQSPKYLFRKEGQNVTLSCEQNLNHDAMYWYRQDPGQGLRLIYYSQIVNDFQKGDIAEGYSVSREKKESFPLTVTSAQKNPTAFYLCASSISQGTDTQYFGPGTRLTVL.

The CDR3 loop is CASSFEGQENHEQYF. The CDR3 region has the DNA TGTGCCAGCAGCTTTGAAGGCCAGGAAAACCACGAGCAGTACTTC. The chain recombines TRBV5-5 with TRBJ2-7; D ambiguous. V was cut by 2 bases and J by 5 bases, with 17 bases left in between. This CDR3 has 15 amino acids. Germline assignment: CDR1 SGHKS and CDR2 YYEKEE (reference sequence).

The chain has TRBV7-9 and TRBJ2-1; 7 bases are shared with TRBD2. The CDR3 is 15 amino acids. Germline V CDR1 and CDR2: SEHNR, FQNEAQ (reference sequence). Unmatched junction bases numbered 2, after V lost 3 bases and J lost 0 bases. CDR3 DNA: TGTGCCAGCAGCTTCAGCGGGGTCTCCTACAATGAGCAGTTCTTC. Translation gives CASSFSGVSYNEQFF.

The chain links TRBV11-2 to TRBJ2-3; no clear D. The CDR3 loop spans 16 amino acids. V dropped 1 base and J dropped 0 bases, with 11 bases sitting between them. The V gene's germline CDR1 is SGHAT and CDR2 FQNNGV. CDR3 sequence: CASSLVGLRSTDTQYF. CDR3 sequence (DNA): TGTGCCAGCAGCTTAGTGGGTTTGCGGAGCACAGATACGCAGTATTTT.

CDR3 sequence: CSASDRVVGNQPQHF. The CDR3 coding sequence is TGCAGTGCTAGTGACAGGGTGGTGGGCAATCAGCCCCAGCATTTT. This rearrangement joins TRBV20-1 to TRBJ1-5, with 7 positions matching TRBD1. The CDR3 covers 15 residues. The junction had 7 bases not matched to a gene; V was cut back by 3 bases and J by 2 bases. Per the germline V gene, CDR1 is DFQATT and CDR2 is SNEGSKA (reference sequence).

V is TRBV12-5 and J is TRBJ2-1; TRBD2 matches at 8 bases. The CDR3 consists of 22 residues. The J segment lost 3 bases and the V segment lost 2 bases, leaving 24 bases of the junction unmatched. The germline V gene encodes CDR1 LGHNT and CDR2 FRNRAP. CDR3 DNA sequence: TGTGCTAGTGGTTTGAGGAAGTTTGGGCCGGACGGGGAGCGGGAGATCTACAATGAGCAGTTCTTC. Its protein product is CASGLRKFGPDGEREIYNEQFF.

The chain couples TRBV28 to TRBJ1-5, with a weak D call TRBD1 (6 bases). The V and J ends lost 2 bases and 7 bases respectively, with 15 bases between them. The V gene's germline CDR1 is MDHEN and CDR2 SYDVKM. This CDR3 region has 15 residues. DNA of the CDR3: TGTGCCAGCAGTTTAGGGGCACAGGGCGGACAGCCCCAGCATTTT. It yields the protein CASSLGAQGGQPQHF. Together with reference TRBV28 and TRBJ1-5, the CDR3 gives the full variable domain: DVKVTQSSRYLVKRTGEKVFLECVQDMDHENMFWYRQDPGLGLRLIYFSYDVKMKEKGDIPEGYSVSREKKERFSLILESASTNQTSMYLCASSLGAQGGQPQHFGDGTRLSIL.

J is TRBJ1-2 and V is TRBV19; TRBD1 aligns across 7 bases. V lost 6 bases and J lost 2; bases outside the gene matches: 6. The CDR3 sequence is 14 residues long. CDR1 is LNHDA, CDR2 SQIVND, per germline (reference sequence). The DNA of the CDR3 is TGTGCCAGTAGCACGACAGGGACAAACTATGGCTACACCTTC. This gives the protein CASSTTGTNYGYTF. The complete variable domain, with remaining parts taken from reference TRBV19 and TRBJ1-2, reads DGGITQSPKYLFRKEGQNVTLSCEQNLNHDAMYWYRQDPGQGLRLIYYSQIVNDFQKGDIAEGYSVSREKKESFPLTVTSAQKNPTAFYLCASSTTGTNYGYTFGSGTRLTVV.

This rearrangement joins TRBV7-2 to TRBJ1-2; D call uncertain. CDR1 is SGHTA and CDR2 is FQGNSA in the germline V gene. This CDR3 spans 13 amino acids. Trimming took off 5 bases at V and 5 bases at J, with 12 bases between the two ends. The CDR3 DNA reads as TGTGCCAGCAGCGAGCGGGCAGCGTATGGCTACACCTTC. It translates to CASSERAAYGYTF. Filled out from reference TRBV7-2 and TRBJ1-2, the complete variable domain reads GAGVSQSPSNKVTEKGKDVELRCDPISGHTALYWYRQSLGQGLEFLIYFQGNSAPDKSGLPSDRFSAERTGGSVSTLTIQRTQQEDSAVYLCASSERAAYGYTFGSGTRLTVV.

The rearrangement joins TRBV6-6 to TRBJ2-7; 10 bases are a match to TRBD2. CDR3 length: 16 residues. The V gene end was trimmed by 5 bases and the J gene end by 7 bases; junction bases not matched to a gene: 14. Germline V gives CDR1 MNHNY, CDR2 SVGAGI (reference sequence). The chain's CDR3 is CASSQTSGRTRGEQYF. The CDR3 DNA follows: TGTGCCAGCAGTCAGACTAGCGGGCGAACCCGGGGGGAGCAGTACTTC.

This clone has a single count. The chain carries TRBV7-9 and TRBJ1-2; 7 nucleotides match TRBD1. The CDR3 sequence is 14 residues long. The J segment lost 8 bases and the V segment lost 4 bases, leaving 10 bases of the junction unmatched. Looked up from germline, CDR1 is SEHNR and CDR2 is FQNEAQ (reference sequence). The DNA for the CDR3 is TGTGCCAGCAGCTCCCAACAGGGGCCTAGGGGCTACACCTTC. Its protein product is CASSSQQGPRGYTF.

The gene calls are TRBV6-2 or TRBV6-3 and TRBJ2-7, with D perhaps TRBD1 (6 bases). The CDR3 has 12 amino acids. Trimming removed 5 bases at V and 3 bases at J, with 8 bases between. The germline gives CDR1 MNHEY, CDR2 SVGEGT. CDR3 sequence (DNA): TGTGCCAGCAGTGGGGGCATCTACGAGCAGTACTTC. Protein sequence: CASSGGIYEQYF.

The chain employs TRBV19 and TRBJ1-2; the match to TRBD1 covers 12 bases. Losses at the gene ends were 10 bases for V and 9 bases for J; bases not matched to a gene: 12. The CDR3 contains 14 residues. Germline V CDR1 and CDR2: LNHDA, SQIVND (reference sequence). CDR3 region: CATRVGTGGLRYTF. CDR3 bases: TGTGCCACTAGAGTGGGGACAGGGGGCTTACGCTACACCTTC.

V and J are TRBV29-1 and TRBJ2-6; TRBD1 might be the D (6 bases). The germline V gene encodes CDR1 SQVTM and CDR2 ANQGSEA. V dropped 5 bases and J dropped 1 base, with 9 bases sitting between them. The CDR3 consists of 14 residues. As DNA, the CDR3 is TGCAGCGTTACAGGGTTGTCTGGGGCCAACGTCCTGACTTTC. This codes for CSVTGLSGANVLTF.